The TCR beta chain described here comes from a study of blood T cell repertoires in COVID-19. The assay was immunoSEQ multiplex PCR, and TCRdb's table has in-frame clones only and misses some. Of about 240,000 clones in the sample, roughly 90% were seen once. V dropped 3 bases and J dropped 2; count of bases not matched to a gene: 8. Germline values: CDR1 SGHRS, CDR2 YFSETQ. The CDR3 extends over 17 amino acids. The clonotype comes from a man in his 60s who had recovered from COVID-19. Sequencing was carried out using peripheral blood. The V call is TRBV5-1, the J call TRBJ2-1; 10 nucleotides match TRBD2. The CDR3 sequence is CASSYLLAGDTYNEQFF. As DNA, the CDR3 is TGCGCCAGCAGCTACCTCCTAGCGGGAGACACCTACAATGAGCAGTTCTTC.